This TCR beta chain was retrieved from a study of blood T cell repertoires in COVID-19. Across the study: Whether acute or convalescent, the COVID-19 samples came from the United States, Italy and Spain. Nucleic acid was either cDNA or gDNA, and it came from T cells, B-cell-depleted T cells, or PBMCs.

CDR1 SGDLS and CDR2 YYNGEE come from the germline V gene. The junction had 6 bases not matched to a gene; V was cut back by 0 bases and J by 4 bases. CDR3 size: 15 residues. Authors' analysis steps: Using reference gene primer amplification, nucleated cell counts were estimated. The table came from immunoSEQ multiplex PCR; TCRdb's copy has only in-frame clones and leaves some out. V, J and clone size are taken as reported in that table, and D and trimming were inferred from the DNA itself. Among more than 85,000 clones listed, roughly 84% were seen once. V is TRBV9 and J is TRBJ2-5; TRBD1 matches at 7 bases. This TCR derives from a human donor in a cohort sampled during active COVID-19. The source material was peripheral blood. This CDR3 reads CASSVVIGGRETQYF. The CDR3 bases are TGTGCCAGCAGCGTAGTGATAGGGGGCCGAGAGACCCAGTACTTC.